These 9 T cell receptor beta chains share one sample of origin, sequenced in a study of cytomegalovirus exposure and HLA in healthy donors. PCR amplification relied on 60 Vbeta primers (plus 13 Jbeta primers). This table comes from immunoSEQ multiplex PCR, and its TCRdb copy is limited to in-frame clones, with some not included. The sample lists tens of thousands of clones; under 80% were seen once. Specimen: PBMCs. These receptors originate from a male donor in good health and CMV-seropositive.

The V call is TRBV10-1, the J call TRBJ2-5; 7 bases fit TRBD1. The germline V gene encodes CDR1 WNHNN and CDR2 SYGVQD (reference sequence). The J segment lost 2 bases and the V segment lost 5 bases, leaving 2 bases of the junction unmatched. There are 13 residues in the CDR3. CDR3 sequence reads: CASSRDSQETQYF. In nucleotides, the CDR3 is TGCGCCAGCAGTCGGGACAGTCAAGAGACCCAGTACTTC.

The V call is TRBV5-1, the J call TRBJ1-4, with D perhaps matching TRBD1 (6 bases). There are 15 residues in the CDR3. V lost 4 bases to trimming and J lost 0 bases, with 10 bases between them. Germline values: CDR1 SGHRS, CDR2 YFSETQ. CDR3 in DNA: TGCGCCAGCAGCAAAGGGACACCAACTAATGAAAAACTGTTTTTT. Translated, it gives CASSKGTPTNEKLFF.

The chain combines TRBV7-9 with TRBJ1-2; TRBD1 matches 10 bases. Germline V CDR1 and CDR2: SEHNR, FQNEAQ (reference sequence). After removal of 7 bases from V and 8 bases from J, the junction contained 16 bases not matched to a gene. CDR3 length: 16 residues. The CDR3 loop is CASTSYGTGAAGGYTF. CDR3 coding DNA: TGTGCCAGCACCAGCTACGGGACAGGGGCCGCCGGAGGCTACACCTTC.

The chain carries TRBV5-1 and TRBJ1-2; D may be TRBD1 (6 bases). Trimming shortened V by 0 bases and J by 6 bases, and 9 bases separated the two germline ends. Germline-derived CDR1 and CDR2 are SGHRS and YFSETQ. This CDR3 comprises 13 residues. The CDR3 spells CASSLGSGDGYTF. The CDR3 coding sequence is TGCGCCAGCAGCTTGGGATCAGGGGATGGCTACACCTTC.

This sequence joins TRBV27 and TRBJ1-2, with 8 bases identical to TRBD1. This CDR3 has 15 residues. Germline assignment: CDR1 MNHEY and CDR2 SMNVEV (reference sequence). The ends lost 4 bases at V and 7 bases at J; junction bases unmatched: 11. The CDR3: CASSSAGGALGGYTF. The CDR3 DNA reads as TGTGCCAGCAGTTCGGCAGGGGGCGCGCTCGGTGGCTACACCTTC.

The V call is TRBV6-1, the J call TRBJ2-5; 7 nucleotides line up with TRBD2. Germline V gene lookup returns CDR1 MNHNS and CDR2 SASEGT. Trimming took 3 bases from V and 4 from J; bases not matched to a gene: 5. The CDR3 contains 14 residues. The CDR3 region is CASSEGGLAETQYF. The DNA for the CDR3 is TGTGCCAGCAGTGAGGGGGGGTTAGCAGAGACCCAGTACTTC.

The CDR3 bases are TGTGCCTGGTCCGGGGGGGGCCAAGAGACCCAGTACTTC. Its translation: CAWSGGGQETQYF. This chain links TRBV30 with TRBJ2-5, with TRBD2 matching over 8 bases. Germline values: CDR1 GTSNPN, CDR2 SVGIG (reference sequence). This CDR3 region has 13 residues. J gave up 1 base and V 5 bases, and 3 bases lay outside the gene matches.

V and J are TRBV5-5 and TRBJ1-2, with D unclear. Trimming pared 0 bases from V and 1 base from J, leaving 7 bases between. The CDR3 is 14 amino acids. Germline assignment: CDR1 SGHKS and CDR2 YYEKEE (reference sequence). The CDR3 DNA reads TGTGCCAGCAGCTTGGCGGGGAATAACTATGGCTACACCTTC. Its translation is CASSLAGNNYGYTF.

The chain couples TRBV6-5 to TRBJ1-1; D is undetermined. Germline V CDR1 and CDR2: MNHEY, SVGAGI. The CDR3 loop spans 15 amino acids. The ends were cut back, 0 bases at V and 2 bases at J, with 10 bases in the middle. CDR3 residues: CASSYSRGPNTEAFF. For the CDR3, the DNA is TGTGCCAGCAGTTACTCTCGAGGTCCCAACACTGAAGCTTTCTTT.